These T cell receptor beta chains were read from a single sample in a study of OX40 agonist ivuxolimab in advanced cancers. Profiled with immunoSEQ multiplex PCR; TCRdb holds only in-frame clones, not every one. Altogether tens of thousands of clones are present, around 90% being singletons, with the ten largest covering under 0.4%. The starting material was CD4+ or CD8+ T cells sorted from blood, obtained in a trial of the OX40 agonist ivuxolimab. These receptors were obtained from an adult with an advanced solid tumor such as melanoma, head and neck, liver or kidney cancer. Both conserved end residues are part of each CDR3. D genes are given only for firm matches. Only part of the rows carry a size: once, few, many, or a class if the clone is expanded.

clone_size	j_call	v_call	d_call	cdr3_aa	cdr3_nt
-	TRBJ2-1	TRBV10-2	TRBD1	CASSEGPGQGYYNEQFF	TGCGCCAGCAGTGAGGGTCCGGGACAGGGGTATTACAATGAGCAGTTCTTC
-	TRBJ2-1	TRBV5-5	-	CASSLGPTEVWQFF	TGTGCCAGCAGCTTGGGACCCACGGAGGTTTGGCAGTTCTTC
once	TRBJ1-6	TRBV7-2	-	CASSSGVNSPLHF	TGTGCCAGCAGCTCCGGGGTTAATTCACCCCTCCACTTT
-	TRBJ2-7	TRBV5-1	-	CASSARQAEQYF	TGCGCCAGCAGCGCCAGACAGGCCGAGCAGTACTTC
-	TRBJ2-4	TRBV2	-	CASRGLAKNIQYF	TGTGCCAGCAGGGGACTAGCCAAAAACATTCAGTACTTC
-	TRBJ1-5	TRBV28	-	CASSWSRTYQPQHF	TGTGCCAGCAGTTGGAGCAGGACGTATCAGCCCCAGCATTTT
-	TRBJ2-5	TRBV7-9	-	CASTLWGEETQYF	TGTGCCAGCACCCTATGGGGGGAAGAGACCCAGTACTTC
-	TRBJ2-7	TRBV5-4	-	CASSLGRQSSYEQYF	TGTGCCAGCAGCTTGGGGCGACAGAGCTCCTACGAGCAGTACTTC
many	TRBJ2-7	TRBV4-2	-	CASSRDLGLSYEQYF	TGTGCCAGCAGCCGAGACTTAGGGCTCTCCTACGAGCAGTACTTC
-	TRBJ2-3	TRBV4-1	TRBD2	CASSQDRVQRGNTDTQYF	TGCGCCAGCAGCCAAGATAGAGTCCAGCGGGGAAACACAGATACGCAGTATTTT
-	TRBJ1-2	TRBV5-6	TRBD1	CASSLEAGGPINTF	TGTGCCAGCAGCTTGGAGGCAGGGGGCCCTATAAACACCTTC
-	TRBJ1-2	TRBV4-3	TRBD1	CASSQMLGGSDGYTF	TGCGCCAGCAGCCAAATGTTAGGGGGCTCGGATGGCTACACCTTC
-	TRBJ2-7	TRBV30	-	CAWSPLTVTYEQYF	TGTGCCTGGAGTCCTTTGACAGTTACCTACGAGCAGTACTTC
-	TRBJ2-7	TRBV5-1	TRBD2	CASSLGTSGSYEQYF	TGCGCCAGCAGCTTGGGGACTAGCGGGAGCTACGAGCAGTACTTC
-	TRBJ1-2	TRBV11-2	-	CASSELGGHNGYTF	TGTGCCAGCAGCGAACTGGGGGGGCACAATGGCTACACCTTC
-	TRBJ2-7	TRBV9	TRBD1	CASSAGQGHYEQYF	TGTGCCAGCAGCGCGGGACAGGGACACTACGAGCAGTACTTC
-	TRBJ2-3	TRBV29-1	-	CSVEGITDTQYF	TGCAGCGTTGAAGGGATAACAGATACGCAGTATTTT
-	TRBJ2-1	TRBV21-1	-	CAREDPGTRPYNEQFF	TGTGCCAGGGAAGATCCCGGGACTAGACCGTACAATGAGCAGTTCTTC
-	TRBJ2-5	TRBV19	-	CASSLGGRSETQYF	TGTGCCAGTAGTTTAGGAGGGCGATCGGAGACCCAGTACTTC
-	TRBJ2-5	TRBV28	TRBD1	CASSSTGVETQYF	TGTGCCAGCAGTAGTACAGGGGTCGAGACCCAGTACTTC
-	TRBJ2-6	TRBV5-1	TRBD1	CASSLQGLPSSGANVLTF	TGCGCCAGCAGCTTACAGGGGCTTCCTTCCTCTGGGGCCAACGTCCTGACTTTC
-	TRBJ2-5	TRBV7-2	-	CASSLRNGAQETQYF	TGTGCCAGCAGCTTAAGAAACGGGGCCCAAGAGACCCAGTACTTC
-	TRBJ2-3	TRBV19	-	CASSPRQETDTQYF	TGTGCCAGTAGTCCAAGACAGGAGACAGATACGCAGTATTTT
-	TRBJ2-2	TRBV10-3	TRBD1	CAIRATGTGAGELFF	TGTGCCATCAGAGCAACCGGGACAGGCGCCGGGGAGCTGTTTTTT
-	TRBJ1-1	TRBV20-1	-	CSARMNTEAFF	TGCAGTGCTAGGATGAACACTGAAGCTTTCTTT
-	TRBJ2-2	TRBV2	-	CASTPEGVGELFF	TGTGCCAGCACCCCTGAAGGGGTCGGGGAGCTGTTTTTT
-	TRBJ2-3	TRBV7-9	-	CASSLGSALTDTQYF	TGTGCCAGCAGCTTAGGCTCGGCCCTCACAGATACGCAGTATTTT
-	TRBJ2-5	TRBV12-5	TRBD2	CASGLGASGGLEETQYF	TGTGCTAGTGGTTTGGGTGCTAGCGGGGGACTTGAAGAGACCCAGTACTTC
-	TRBJ2-1	TRBV19	TRBD2	CASSIGTSGRFDEQFF	TGTGCCAGTAGTATAGGGACTAGCGGGAGATTCGATGAGCAGTTCTTC
-	TRBJ2-7	TRBV19	TRBD1	CASSFTRDSSYEQYF	TGTGCCAGTAGTTTTACCCGGGACAGCTCCTACGAGCAGTACTTC
-	TRBJ1-6	TRBV19	TRBD1	CASRHGRDSNSPLHF	TGTGCCAGTAGACACGGCCGGGACAGCAATTCACCCCTCCACTTT
-	TRBJ2-3	TRBV4-1	TRBD2	CASSHLTTSGRASTDTQYF	TGCGCCAGCAGCCACCTAACAACTAGCGGGAGAGCTAGCACAGATACGCAGTATTTT
-	TRBJ1-2	TRBV29-1	-	CSVNPGATNYGYTF	TGCAGCGTGAACCCGGGAGCGACTAACTATGGCTACACCTTC
-	TRBJ2-7	TRBV19	-	CASSTYSGTGTYEQYF	TGTGCCAGTAGTACCTATTCCGGGACGGGCACCTACGAGCAGTACTTC
-	TRBJ2-5	TRBV4-2	TRBD1	CASSRRDRDVQDQYF	TGTGCCAGCAGCCGCCGGGACAGGGACGTGCAAGACCAGTACTTC
-	TRBJ2-2	TRBV5-1	-	CASRETVPGELFF	TGCGCCAGCAGGGAGACAGTCCCGGGAGAGCTGTTTTTT
-	TRBJ2-7	TRBV19	-	CASSASGGTEQYF	TGTGCCAGTAGTGCCTCCGGGGGCACCGAGCAGTACTTC
-	TRBJ2-7	TRBV7-3	-	CATAIDYEQYF	TGTGCCACCGCAATCGACTACGAGCAGTACTTC
-	TRBJ2-7	TRBV6-5	TRBD1	CASSRDRGFDEQYF	TGTGCCAGCAGCCGCGACAGGGGTTTCGACGAGCAGTACTTC
-	TRBJ1-1	TRBV30	-	CAWSATLRSMNTEAFF	TGTGCCTGGAGTGCTACTCTCAGGAGCATGAACACTGAAGCTTTCTTT
-	TRBJ2-5	TRBV6-6	-	CASSYSLETQYF	TGTGCCAGCAGTTATTCTCTAGAGACCCAGTACTTC
-	TRBJ2-7	TRBV28	-	CASSTPSDLIYEQYF	TGTGCCAGCAGTACCCCAAGTGACCTCATCTACGAGCAGTACTTC
-	TRBJ1-4	TRBV30	-	CAWSVRGLREKLFF	TGTGCCTGGAGTGTACGGGGCCTTCGAGAAAAACTGTTTTTT
-	TRBJ2-3	TRBV19	TRBD2	CASTPLMAGGPDTQYF	TGTGCCAGTACCCCATTGATGGCGGGAGGGCCGGATACGCAGTATTTT
-	TRBJ2-7	TRBV19	-	CASSIGGSSYEQYF	TGTGCCAGTAGTATTGGCGGAAGCTCCTACGAGCAGTACTTC
-	TRBJ2-1	TRBV23-1	TRBD2	CASPPLAGEVERTYNEQFF	TGCGCCAGTCCCCCTTTAGCGGGAGAGGTAGAGCGAACCTACAATGAGCAGTTCTTC
-	TRBJ1-1	TRBV27	-	CASLDGMNTEAFF	TGTGCCAGCCTTGACGGAATGAACACTGAAGCTTTCTTT